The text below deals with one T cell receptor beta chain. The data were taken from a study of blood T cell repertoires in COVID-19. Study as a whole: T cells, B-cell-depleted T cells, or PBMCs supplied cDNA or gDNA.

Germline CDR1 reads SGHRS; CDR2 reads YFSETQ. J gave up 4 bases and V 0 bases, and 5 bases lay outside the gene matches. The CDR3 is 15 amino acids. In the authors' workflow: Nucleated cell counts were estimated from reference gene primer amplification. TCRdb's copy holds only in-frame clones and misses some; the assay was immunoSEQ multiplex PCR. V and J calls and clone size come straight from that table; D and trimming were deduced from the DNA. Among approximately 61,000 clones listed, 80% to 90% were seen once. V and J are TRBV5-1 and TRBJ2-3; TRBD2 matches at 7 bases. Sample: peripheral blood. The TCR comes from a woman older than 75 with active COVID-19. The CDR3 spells CASSLDGLGADTQYF. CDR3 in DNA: TGCGCCAGCAGCTTGGACGGACTAGGGGCAGATACGCAGTATTTT.